A selection of T cell receptor beta chains follows, all from one sample in a study of type 1 regulatory T cells. Via MiXCR, TCRdb re-called the reads, giving one row per CDR3 protein. This table holds about 42,000 distinct CDR3 sequences, 9.5% to 15% found once. Antigens of these TCRs are unknown. Sequenced material: cultured non-Tr1 T cells, either the whole culture or a sorted T cell fraction (not recorded which). The receptors originated from a human donor in good health. The conserved cysteine and the conserved F or W are not part of the CDR3 here.

TRBJ2-7,TRBV6-1,ATRTGGHYEQY
TRBJ2-7,TRBV11-2,ASSLFSGLAGNEQY
TRBJ1-2,TRBV7-9,VSSLGEMRGYT
TRBJ1-1,TRBV5-1,ASSSFSAGGAGAEAF
TRBJ2-7,TRBV20-1,SAGTSGSEQY
TRBJ1-1,TRBV3-1,ASAPWGQGKDTEAF
TRBJ2-5,TRBV9,ASSVGGRAEETQY
TRBJ2-1,TRBV5-1,ASSLVKQEASYNEQF
TRBJ2-7,TRBV7-4,ASSLVAGVRTYEQY
TRBJ2-3,TRBV5-1,ASSFGQTSTDTQY
TRBJ1-2,TRBV20-1,SASQGLGYGYT